A single sample is the source of the 18 T cell receptor beta chains below, sequenced in a study of tumor-infiltrating lymphocytes in localized non-small cell lung cancer. TCRdb's table, derived via immunoSEQ multiplex PCR, lists solely in-frame clones and lacks some. The sample lists 13,000 to 15,000 clones, about four fifths occurring once. Input material: lung tumor tissue. These receptor sequences come from a human donor with non-small cell lung cancer.

CDR3 region: CSVGHLTDTQYF. The CDR3 DNA sequence: TGCAGCGTTGGGCACCTCACAGATACGCAGTATTTT. The chain recombines TRBV29-1 with TRBJ2-3, with no clear D. Germline CDR1 and CDR2: SQVTM and ANQGSEA. This CDR3 contains 12 residues. Trimming removed 4 bases from V and 2 bases from J, with 7 bases in between.

This chain links TRBV7-2 with TRBJ1-6; D perhaps matches TRBD1 (6 bases). The ends were cut back, 5 bases at V and 4 bases at J, with 15 bases in the middle. The CDR3 is 16 amino acids. Germline CDR1 and CDR2: SGHTA and FQGNSA. In DNA form, the CDR3 reads TGTGCCAGCAGCCCACAGACAGGAATTTATAATTCACCCCTCCACTTT. Amino acid sequence: CASSPQTGIYNSPLHF.

The rearrangement links TRBV27 to TRBJ1-2; 10 bases fit TRBD1. Germline V gives CDR1 MNHEY, CDR2 SMNVEV (reference sequence). The CDR3 spans 19 residues. The junction had 19 bases not matched to a gene; V was cut back by 4 bases and J by 5 bases. The CDR3 DNA reads TGTGCCAGCAGTTCGCTATCCTTCCAGACAGGGGGCTCGTTTTATGGCTACACCTTC. Translated, it gives CASSSLSFQTGGSFYGYTF.

This chain connects TRBV27 to TRBJ2-1; 12 positions match TRBD2. CDR1 is MNHEY, CDR2 SMNVEV, per germline (reference sequence). V was clipped by 4 bases and J by 0 bases; unmatched bases: 10. This CDR3 is built from 19 residues. This CDR3 is CASSSWGLAGQSSYNEQFF. The CDR3 DNA reads as TGTGCCAGCAGTTCCTGGGGACTAGCGGGTCAGAGCTCCTACAATGAGCAGTTCTTC.

The count of this clone is one. The rearrangement links TRBV21-1 to TRBJ2-7; the D segment call TRBD1 is taken from the table without a DNA check. TRBV21-1 is annotated as a pseudogene. The CDR3 loop spans 13 amino acids. The CDR3 DNA reads as TGTGCCAGCAGACAGAGCCACTCCTACGAGCAGTACTTC. Translation: CASRQSHSYEQYF.

This clone was recorded only once. The chain couples TRBV4-1 to TRBJ2-6; the match to TRBD1 covers 8 bases. The CDR3 sequence is 15 residues long. J lost 6 bases, V lost 0 bases, and 1 base had no gene match. Germline CDR1 is MGHRA and CDR2 is YSYEKL. CDR3 in amino acids: CASSQETGEANVLTF. The DNA of the CDR3 is TGCGCCAGCAGCCAAGAGACAGGGGAGGCCAACGTCCTGACTTTC.

The chain uses TRBV30 and TRBJ2-7; D is possibly TRBD2 (5 bases). Per the germline V gene, CDR1 is GTSNPN and CDR2 is SVGIG (reference sequence). The CDR3 has 12 residues. V lost 3 bases and J lost 6, with 12 bases in between. Here the CDR3 reads CAWRASGFEQYF. The CDR3 DNA reads TGTGCCTGGAGGGCCTCGGGGTTCGAGCAGTACTTC. Complete variable domain (other parts from reference TRBV30 and TRBJ2-7): SQTIHQWPATLVQPVGSPLSLECTVEGTSNPNLYWYRQAAGRGLQLLFYSVGIGQISSEVPQNLSASRPQDRQFILSSKKLLLSDSGFYLCAWRASGFEQYFGPGTRLTVT.

V and J are TRBV5-1 and TRBJ2-1; maybe TRBD2 (6 bases). This CDR3 spans 15 amino acids. Trimming removed 1 base from V and 8 bases from J, with 16 bases in between. Germline lookup yields CDR1 SGHRS and CDR2 YFSETQ. As DNA, the CDR3 is TGCGCCAGCAGCTTGCTTGCGGGACCCTCCTATGAGCAGTTCTTC. Amino acids: CASSLLAGPSYEQFF.

This chain links TRBV5-5 with TRBJ1-5; 12 nucleotides agree with TRBD1. V trimming: 4 bases; J trimming: 5 bases; junction bases outside the gene matches: 10. Germline V CDR1 and CDR2: SGHKS, YYEKEE (reference sequence). CDR3 length: 17 residues. CDR3 amino acids: CASSPYPGQGAHQPQHF. CDR3 DNA: TGTGCCAGCAGCCCCTACCCGGGACAGGGGGCGCATCAGCCCCAGCATTTT.

V is TRBV11-3 and J is TRBJ2-7, with TRBD1 as a possible D gene (6 bases). This CDR3 spans 13 amino acids. V lost 5 bases to trimming and J lost 4 bases, with 12 bases between them. Looked up from germline, CDR1 is SGHNT and CDR2 is YENEEA. For the CDR3, the DNA is TGTGCCAGCAGCACGACAGGATCGTACGAGCAGTACTTC. Its protein is CASSTTGSYEQYF.

The rearrangement uses TRBV7-2 and TRBJ1-1; D is perhaps TRBD1 (5 bases). From germline, CDR1 is SGHTA and CDR2 FQGNSA. Deletions cut 2 bases from V and 4 bases from J, with 17 bases between. The CDR3 is 16 residues long. CDR3 nucleotide sequence: TGTGCCAGCAGCTTACGCCAGGGCTTCTCCCTCACTGAAGCTTTCTTT. Translating it yields CASSLRQGFSLTEAFF.

The chain joins TRBV18 to TRBJ1-3; TRBD1 matches at 9 bases. Trimming removed 2 bases from V and 4 bases from J; junction bases left unmatched: 6. CDR1 is KGHSH, CDR2 LQKENI, per germline. CDR3 size: 16 residues. The chain's CDR3 is CASSPVGTGIGNTIYF. The CDR3 nucleotides read TGTGCCAGCTCACCAGTCGGGACAGGGATCGGAAACACCATATATTTT. Together with reference TRBV18 and TRBJ1-3, the CDR3 gives the full variable domain: NAGVMQNPRHLVRRRGQEARLRCSPMKGHSHVYWYRQLPEEGLKFMVYLQKENIIDESGMPKERFSAEFPKEGPSILRIQQVVRGDSAAYFCASSPVGTGIGNTIYFGEGSWLTVV.

The gene calls are TRBV10-3 and TRBJ1-6, with a tentative D call TRBD1 (5 bases). Trimming stripped 6 bases from V and 7 bases from J, with 10 bases between. Germline V gives CDR1 ENHRY, CDR2 SYGVKD. This CDR3 region has 13 residues. CDR3 sequence (DNA): TGTGCCATCAGCGGACAAAAAAATTCACCCCTCCACTTT. Translated, it gives CAISGQKNSPLHF.

The CDR3 sequence is CSVGFGTGNDQPQHF. CDR3 DNA sequence: TGCAGCGTTGGGTTCGGGACAGGGAACGATCAGCCCCAGCATTTT. J is TRBJ1-5 and V is TRBV29-1, with 9 bases lining up with TRBD1. The CDR3 length is 15 residues. With V trimmed by 4 bases and J by 5 bases, 9 bases remained unmatched. In germline, CDR1 is SQVTM, CDR2 ANQGSEA.

The chain joins TRBV5-5 to TRBJ1-4; 7 bases map to TRBD1. This CDR3 comprises 14 residues. Germline loops: CDR1 SGHKS, CDR2 YYEKEE (reference sequence). V shed 4 bases, J shed 8 bases, and the junction held 8 bases outside the gene matches. The CDR3: CASSPSGRGEKLFF. The DNA for the CDR3 is TGTGCCAGCAGCCCGTCGGGCAGGGGGGAAAAACTGTTTTTT.

The table lists this clone with a few counts. This chain connects TRBV19 to TRBJ1-2; D not resolved. Trimming took 3 bases from V and 5 from J, leaving 16 bases between them. The CDR3 totals 15 residues. Germline V gene lookup returns CDR1 LNHDA and CDR2 SQIVND (reference sequence). CDR3 protein: CASSMFQPLAYGYTF. Here the CDR3 DNA reads TGTGCCAGTAGTATGTTTCAACCGCTAGCTTATGGCTACACCTTC.

V is TRBV5-4 and J is TRBJ2-3, with 11 bases lining up with TRBD2. J lost 0 bases, V lost 5 bases, and 8 bases had no gene match. This CDR3 is 17 amino acids long. Germline V lookup: CDR1 SGHNT, CDR2 YYREEE (reference sequence). The CDR3 sequence is CASSSKRTSGSTDTQYF. In nucleotides, the CDR3 is TGTGCCAGCAGTTCTAAGAGGACTAGCGGGAGCACAGATACGCAGTATTTT.

The chain uses TRBV4-1 and TRBJ2-2; D possibly corresponds to TRBD2 (6 bases). The CDR3 runs 15 residues. Deletions cut 3 bases from V and 4 bases from J, with 12 bases between. Germline lookup yields CDR1 MGHRA and CDR2 YSYEKL. The CDR3 DNA sequence: TGCGCCAGCAGCCAGAGAGGGACTTCCACCGGGGAGCTGTTTTTT. Its translation is CASSQRGTSTGELFF.